Described below is a single T cell receptor beta chain sequence and its context. Its antigen remains unidentified. TCRdb analysed the reads with MiXCR anew, one entry per CDR3 protein. The data show about 300,000 distinct CDR3 sequences, with about 23% seen just once and more than 11% held by the top ten. Germline-derived CDR1 and CDR2 are SGHTA and FQGNSA. Unmatched junction bases numbered 3, after V lost 5 bases and J lost 3 bases. The CDR3 has 15 residues. The data belong to a study of T cell repertoires in cytomegalovirus infection. Study in general: Public TCR beta signatures provided an indication of both CMV infection and a matching HLA type. Findings of the study overall: Dominating the ex vivo response were TCR beta clonotypes that were CMV-specific and HLA-C-restricted.

This clonotype was obtained from a human donor in good health (CMV status not recorded). Some clones in this sample may be carry-over from other donors' samples. The specimen was PBMCs. The rearrangement uses TRBV7-2 and TRBJ2-1, with 11 bases lining up with TRBD1. CDR3 protein: CASSAGTGGYNEQFF. CDR3 bases: TGTGCCAGCAGCGCGGGGACAGGGGGCTACAATGAGCAGTTCTTC.